This T cell receptor beta chain was recovered during a study of shared clonotypes between healthy human individuals. At the level of the study: Each donor had three CD4 naive, three CD4 memory, two CD8 naive and one CD8 memory plate.

Germline loops: CDR1 SEHNR, CDR2 FQNEAQ (reference sequence). V shed 0 bases and J shed 3 bases, with 19 bases lying between them. This CDR3 contains 18 residues. Using immunoSEQ multiplex PCR, the repertoire was profiled, and TCRdb retains in-frame clones only, with some absent. This table has around 2,000,000 clones, roughly 95% appearing once. The naive CD8 population came from CD45RO-negative cells selected for CCR7, without terminally differentiated effector memory CD45RA+ cells. The J gene is TRBJ2-3, the V gene TRBV7-9, with TRBD1 as a possible D gene (6 bases). Sequenced input: naive CD8+ T cells sorted from blood. The receptor was isolated from a man between 18 and 29 years old in good health. Here the CDR3 DNA reads TGTGCCAGCAGCTTAGCCCCGGTCAGGGGACCTCCAACAGATACGCAGTATTTT. Translating it yields CASSLAPVRGPPTDTQYF.